This T cell receptor (beta chain) was identified in a study of shared clonotypes between healthy human individuals. Regarding the study as a whole: Rarefaction exposed incomplete sorted-subset sequencing despite large depth. Clonotype sharing across a few donors was observed for around 4.8% of naive CD4 clonotypes.

Selected positively for CCR7 and CD45RO-negative, naive CD8 cells excluded terminally differentiated effector memory CD45RA+ cells. As regards this clone: Its antigen is currently unknown.

Sequencing was performed with immunoSEQ multiplex PCR; in TCRdb, only in-frame clones are kept and a portion is missing. The sample shows more than 2 million clones, less than 95% of them seen only once. Germline V gene lookup returns CDR1 SNHLY and CDR2 FYNNEI. Trimming took 6 bases from V and 2 from J; bases not matched to a gene: 15. CDR3 length equals 19 residues. Sequenced sample: naive CD8+ T cells sorted from blood. This sequence originates from a man between 18 and 29 years old in good health. The chain employs TRBV2 and TRBJ2-7, with 14 positions matching TRBD2. CDR3 loop: CASSFRDRGLAGVPYEQYF. The CDR3 region has the DNA TGTGCCAGCAGCTTCAGGGACAGGGGACTAGCGGGAGTACCCTACGAGCAGTACTTC.